This is a list of T cell receptor beta chains from one sample in a study of T cell responses to AZD1222 COVID-19 vaccine. The repertoire was sequenced with immunoSEQ multiplex PCR; TCRdb's copy has only in-frame clones and lacks some. The top ten clones hold approximately 3% of a sample with 99,000 or so clones, roughly nine tenths of them seen once. This sample comprised peripheral blood, obtained 28 days after the second dose of the MenACWY control vaccine. All receptors come from an adult who received the MenACWY meningococcal vaccine as a control. Each CDR3 is given with its conserved first and last residue. The D gene is left open where the match is weak. Rows give clone size only sometimes, using once, few, many, or a class for an expanded clone.

clone size | D gene | J gene | V gene | CDR3 protein | CDR3 DNA
- | - | TRBJ2-3 | TRBV18 | CASSPSILGGSTDTQYF | TGTGCCAGCTCACCGTCGATTCTCGGGGGAAGCACAGATACGCAGTATTTT
- | - | TRBJ2-5 | TRBV9 | CASSARGGSQETQYF | TGTGCCAGCAGCGCCCGGGGCGGGTCCCAAGAGACCCAGTACTTC
- | TRBD1 | TRBJ2-7 | TRBV5-6 | CASTWTGPSYEQYF | TGTGCCAGCACCTGGACAGGGCCCTCCTACGAGCAGTACTTC
few | TRBD1 | TRBJ1-6 | TRBV3-1/TRBV3-2 | CASSQGADRGSPLHF | TGTGCCAGCAGCCAAGGCGCGGACAGGGGTTCACCCCTCCACTTT
- | TRBD1 | TRBJ2-7 | TRBV5-8 | CASSWTGTGSYEQYF | TGTGCCAGCAGCTGGACCGGGACAGGGTCCTACGAGCAGTACTTC
- | - | TRBJ1-1 | TRBV29-1 | CSVNVAAHRDTEAFF | TGCAGCGTTAACGTGGCGGCTCACAGAGACACTGAAGCTTTCTTT
- | TRBD2 | TRBJ2-1 | TRBV5-1 | CASSGAGAYNEQFF | TGCGCCAGCAGCGGGGCGGGGGCCTACAATGAGCAGTTCTTC
- | - | TRBJ1-1 | TRBV19 | CASSSGPGQLNTEAFF | TGTGCCAGTAGCTCGGGTCCCGGACAGCTGAACACTGAAGCTTTCTTT
- | TRBD1 | TRBJ1-2 | TRBV24-1 | CATSDPTGAGYGYTF | TGTGCCACCAGTGACCCGACAGGGGCAGGCTATGGCTACACCTTC
- | TRBD2 | TRBJ2-7 | TRBV4-2 | CASSQIAGEYEQYF | TGTGCCAGCAGCCAGATAGCGGGGGAGTACGAGCAGTACTTC
- | - | TRBJ2-3 | TRBV3-1/TRBV3-2 | CASSQAWGPDTQYF | TGTGCCAGCAGCCAAGCGTGGGGGCCAGATACGCAGTATTTT
once | TRBD1 | TRBJ2-5 | TRBV29-1 | CSVATGTGGETQYF | TGCAGCGTGGCTACCGGGACAGGGGGGGAGACCCAGTACTTC
- | - | TRBJ1-1 | TRBV7-3 | CASSLGRGNTEAFF | TGTGCCAGCAGCTTAGGAAGGGGTAACACTGAAGCTTTCTTT
- | TRBD1 | TRBJ2-2 | TRBV28 | CASSPGQAPNTGELFF | TGTGCCAGCAGTCCCGGACAGGCTCCGAACACCGGGGAGCTGTTTTTT
- | - | TRBJ1-5 | TRBV10-3 | CAISDPRGRPQPQHF | TGTGCCATCAGTGATCCCAGGGGCAGGCCCCAGCCCCAGCATTTT
- | TRBD1 | TRBJ1-5 | TRBV7-2 | CASSFDRGRNQPQHF | TGTGCCAGCAGCTTCGACAGGGGGAGGAATCAGCCCCAGCATTTT
few | - | TRBJ2-5 | TRBV10-3 | CAISDLGQLETQYF | TGTGCCATCAGTGATTTGGGGCAATTGGAGACCCAGTACTTC
- | - | TRBJ2-7 | TRBV4-2 | CASSELARLEQYF | TGTGCCAGCAGCGAACTCGCCCGTTTGGAGCAGTACTTC
- | TRBD1 | TRBJ1-5 | TRBV19 | CASRLGQGAIQPQHF | TGTGCCAGTAGATTGGGACAGGGGGCCATACAGCCCCAGCATTTT
- | - | TRBJ1-6 | TRBV6-6 | CASTADNSPLHF | TGTGCCAGCACGGCAGACAATTCACCCCTCCACTTT
- | - | TRBJ2-2 | TRBV4-1 | CASSLWPQNTGELFF | TGCGCCAGCAGCCTCTGGCCCCAAAATACCGGGGAGCTGTTTTTT
- | - | TRBJ2-6 | TRBV7-2 | CASRAGQTASGANVLTF | TGTGCCAGCAGGGCGGGTCAGACCGCATCTGGGGCCAACGTCCTGACTTTC
- | TRBD1 | TRBJ1-2 | TRBV6-5 | CASRGTGGKGYTF | TGTGCCAGCAGGGGGACAGGGGGTAAAGGCTACACCTTC
- | - | TRBJ2-7 | TRBV2 | CASLGAGAGLYEQYF | TGTGCCAGCCTCGGTGCCGGGGCCGGCCTCTACGAGCAGTACTTC
- | TRBD1 | TRBJ1-4 | TRBV28 | CASRVQGALEKLFF | TGTGCCAGCAGGGTACAGGGGGCGTTGGAAAAACTGTTTTTT
- | TRBD1 | TRBJ2-2 | TRBV10-3 | CAISESIRTGDGELFF | TGTGCCATCAGTGAGTCGATAAGGACAGGGGACGGGGAGCTGTTTTTT
- | TRBD2 | TRBJ2-3 | TRBV5-1 | CASSQQPGLASTDTQYF | TGCGCCAGCAGCCAACAGCCCGGACTAGCAAGCACAGATACGCAGTATTTT
- | TRBD1 | TRBJ2-3 | TRBV9 | CASSVNSGQGSDTQYF | TGTGCCAGCAGCGTAAACTCGGGACAGGGATCAGATACGCAGTATTTT
- | - | TRBJ1-3 | TRBV9 | CASSPRDQAGNTIYF | TGTGCCAGCAGCCCGAGGGACCAGGCTGGAAACACCATATATTTT
- | TRBD2 | TRBJ2-3 | TRBV29-1 | CSVESFAGGPFTQYF | TGCAGCGTTGAGTCCTTTGCGGGGGGGCCGTTTACGCAGTATTTT
- | - | TRBJ1-2 | TRBV28 | CASAVNYGYTF | TGTGCCAGCGCAGTAAACTATGGCTACACCTTC
- | - | TRBJ1-3 | TRBV10-2 | CASSESILGDTIYF | TGCGCCAGCAGTGAGTCAATCCTAGGGGACACCATATATTTT
- | TRBD1 | TRBJ2-4 | TRBV7-2 | CASAGQGASNIQYF | TGTGCCAGCGCCGGACAGGGGGCGTCGAACATTCAGTACTTC
- | - | TRBJ1-5 | TRBV12-3/TRBV12-4 | CASTPGWAQPQHF | TGTGCCAGCACTCCTGGGTGGGCTCAGCCCCAGCATTTT
- | TRBD1 | TRBJ2-5 | TRBV11-3 | CASSPTGGKETQYF | TGTGCCAGCAGCCCCACAGGGGGCAAAGAGACCCAGTACTTC
- | - | TRBJ1-2 | TRBV3-1/TRBV3-2 | CASSPQYGYTF | TGTGCCAGCAGTCCTCAGTATGGCTACACCTTC
- | - | TRBJ2-7 | TRBV21-1 | CAEGRIYEQYF | TGTGCCGAAGGACGTATCTACGAGCAGTACTTC